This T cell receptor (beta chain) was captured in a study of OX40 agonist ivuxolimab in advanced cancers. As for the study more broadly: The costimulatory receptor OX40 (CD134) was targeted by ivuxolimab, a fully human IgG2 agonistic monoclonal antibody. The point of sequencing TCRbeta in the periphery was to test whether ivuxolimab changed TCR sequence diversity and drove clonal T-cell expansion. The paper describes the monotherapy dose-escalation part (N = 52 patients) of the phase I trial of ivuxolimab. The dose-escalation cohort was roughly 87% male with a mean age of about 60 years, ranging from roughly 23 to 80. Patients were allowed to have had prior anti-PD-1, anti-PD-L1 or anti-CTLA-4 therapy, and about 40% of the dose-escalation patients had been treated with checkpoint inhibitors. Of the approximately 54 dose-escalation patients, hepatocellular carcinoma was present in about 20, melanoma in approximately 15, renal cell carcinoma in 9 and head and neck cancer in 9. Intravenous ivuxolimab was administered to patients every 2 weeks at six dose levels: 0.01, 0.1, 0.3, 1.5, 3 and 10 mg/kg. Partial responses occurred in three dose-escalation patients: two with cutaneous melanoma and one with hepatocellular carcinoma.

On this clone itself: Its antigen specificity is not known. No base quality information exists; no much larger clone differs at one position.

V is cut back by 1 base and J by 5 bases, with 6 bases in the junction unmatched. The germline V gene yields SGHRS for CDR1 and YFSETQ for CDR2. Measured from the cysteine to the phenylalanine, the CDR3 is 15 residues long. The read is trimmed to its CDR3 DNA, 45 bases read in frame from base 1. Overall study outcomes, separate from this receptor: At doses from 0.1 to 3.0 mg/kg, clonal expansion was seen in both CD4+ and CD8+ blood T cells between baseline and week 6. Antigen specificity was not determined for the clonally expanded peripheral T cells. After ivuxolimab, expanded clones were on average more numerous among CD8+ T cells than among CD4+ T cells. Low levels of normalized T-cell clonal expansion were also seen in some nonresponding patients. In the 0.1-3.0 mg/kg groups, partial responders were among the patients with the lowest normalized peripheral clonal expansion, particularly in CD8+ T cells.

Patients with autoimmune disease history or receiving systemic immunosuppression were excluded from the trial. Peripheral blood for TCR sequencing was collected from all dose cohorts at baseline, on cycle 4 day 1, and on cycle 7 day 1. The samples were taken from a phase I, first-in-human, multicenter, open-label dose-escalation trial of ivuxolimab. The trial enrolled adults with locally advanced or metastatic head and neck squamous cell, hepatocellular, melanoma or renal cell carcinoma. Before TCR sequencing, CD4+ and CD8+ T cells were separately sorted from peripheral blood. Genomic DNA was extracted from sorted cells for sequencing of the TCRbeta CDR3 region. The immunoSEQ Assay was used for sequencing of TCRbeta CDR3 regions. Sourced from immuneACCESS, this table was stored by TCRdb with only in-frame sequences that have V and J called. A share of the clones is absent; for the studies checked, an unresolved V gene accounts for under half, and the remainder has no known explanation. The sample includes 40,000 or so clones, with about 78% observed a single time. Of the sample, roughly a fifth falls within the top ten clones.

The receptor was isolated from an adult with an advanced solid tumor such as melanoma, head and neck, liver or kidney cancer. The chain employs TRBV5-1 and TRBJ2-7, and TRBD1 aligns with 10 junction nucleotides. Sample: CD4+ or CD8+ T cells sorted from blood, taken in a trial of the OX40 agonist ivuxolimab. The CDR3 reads CASSLSGTGVNEQYF. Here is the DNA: TGCGCCAGCAGCTTGTCCGGGACAGGGGTTAACGAGCAGTACTTC.